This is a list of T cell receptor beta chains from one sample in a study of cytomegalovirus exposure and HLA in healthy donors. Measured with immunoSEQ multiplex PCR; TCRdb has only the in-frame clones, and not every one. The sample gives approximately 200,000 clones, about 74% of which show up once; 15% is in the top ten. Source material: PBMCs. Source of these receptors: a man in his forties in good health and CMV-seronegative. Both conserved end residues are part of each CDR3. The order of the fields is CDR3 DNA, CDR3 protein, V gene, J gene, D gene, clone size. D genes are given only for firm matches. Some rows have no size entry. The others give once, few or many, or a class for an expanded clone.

CDR3 DNA: TGTGCCAGTAGTGCCTCTAACAGGGACCGCAATCAGCCCCAGCATTTT
CDR3 protein: CASSASNRDRNQPQHF
V gene: TRBV19
J gene: TRBJ1-5
D gene: .
clone size: .

CDR3 DNA: TGCGCCAGCAGCCAAGAATCCAGGAGGGAAAAACTGTTTTTT
CDR3 protein: CASSQESRREKLFF
V gene: TRBV4-1
J gene: TRBJ1-4
D gene: .
clone size: .

CDR3 DNA: TGTGCCAGTAGTAAGACATCGAGGACAGTCTTTGGTCAGCCCCAGCATTTT
CDR3 protein: CASSKTSRTVFGQPQHF
V gene: TRBV19
J gene: TRBJ1-5
D gene: .
clone size: .

CDR3 DNA: TGTGCCAGCAGCCCTTGGGGGGGCGAGACCCAGTACTTC
CDR3 protein: CASSPWGGETQYF
V gene: TRBV4-2
J gene: TRBJ2-5
D gene: .
clone size: .

CDR3 DNA: TGTGCCAGCAGGCTTGGACAGGTCTACGAGCAGTACTTC
CDR3 protein: CASRLGQVYEQYF
V gene: TRBV28
J gene: TRBJ2-7
D gene: TRBD1
clone size: few

CDR3 DNA: TGTGCCAGCAGCTTAGTCATACAGGGGTACGCTTTCTTT
CDR3 protein: CASSLVIQGYAFF
V gene: TRBV7-9
J gene: TRBJ1-1
D gene: TRBD1
clone size: .

CDR3 DNA: TGTGCCAGCAGCTTCAGGACATCTAGCACAGATACGCAGTATTTT
CDR3 protein: CASSFRTSSTDTQYF
V gene: TRBV7-8
J gene: TRBJ2-3
D gene: .
clone size: .

CDR3 DNA: TGTGCCTCCCAGGGACTAGCAGCCTACGAGCAGTACTTC
CDR3 protein: CASQGLAAYEQYF
V gene: TRBV28
J gene: TRBJ2-7
D gene: TRBD2
clone size: .

CDR3 DNA: TGTGCCAGCACTCCCGGGGGCTCTGGAAACACCATATATTTT
CDR3 protein: CASTPGGSGNTIYF
V gene: TRBV6-6
J gene: TRBJ1-3
D gene: .
clone size: .

CDR3 DNA: TGTGCTAGTGGTTTCCCCTTCGACGAGCAGTACTTC
CDR3 protein: CASGFPFDEQYF
V gene: TRBV12-5
J gene: TRBJ2-7
D gene: .
clone size: .

CDR3 DNA: TGTGCCATCAGTGATGGACAGGACTTTCGAGGCTACACCTTC
CDR3 protein: CAISDGQDFRGYTF
V gene: TRBV10-3
J gene: TRBJ1-2
D gene: TRBD1
clone size: .

CDR3 DNA: TGTGCCAGCAGACCAGGGGATTTAGCTAACTATGGCTACACCTTC
CDR3 protein: CASRPGDLANYGYTF
V gene: TRBV4-2
J gene: TRBJ1-2
D gene: .
clone size: .

CDR3 DNA: TGTGCCAGCATCGAAACAGGGGTTGGCACTGAAGCTTTCTTT
CDR3 protein: CASIETGVGTEAFF
V gene: TRBV28
J gene: TRBJ1-1
D gene: TRBD1
clone size: .

CDR3 DNA: TGTGCCAGCAGCTTAAAGCGGGGGGGCCAGTCAGATACGCAGTATTTT
CDR3 protein: CASSLKRGGQSDTQYF
V gene: TRBV7-8
J gene: TRBJ2-3
D gene: TRBD2
clone size: .

CDR3 DNA: TGTGCCAGCAGTCCGGGAACGAACACCGGGGAGCTGTTTTTT
CDR3 protein: CASSPGTNTGELFF
V gene: TRBV27
J gene: TRBJ2-2
D gene: .
clone size: .

CDR3 DNA: TGTGCCAGCAGTTTATATGCAGGGGCATCTGAAGCTTTCTTT
CDR3 protein: CASSLYAGASEAFF
V gene: TRBV27
J gene: TRBJ1-1
D gene: .
clone size: .

CDR3 DNA: TGTGCCAGTGCAGTTACATTAAGAGGGCACACTGAAGCTTTCTTT
CDR3 protein: CASAVTLRGHTEAFF
V gene: TRBV6-1
J gene: TRBJ1-1
D gene: .
clone size: few

CDR3 DNA: TGTGCCACCTCGGGGGTTATGAACACTGAAGCTTTCTTT
CDR3 protein: CATSGVMNTEAFF
V gene: TRBV15
J gene: TRBJ1-1
D gene: .
clone size: .

CDR3 DNA: TGTGCCAGTAGTCTCACCCAGGGGAGCACTGGAAACACCATATATTTT
CDR3 protein: CASSLTQGSTGNTIYF
V gene: TRBV19
J gene: TRBJ1-3
D gene: .
clone size: .

CDR3 DNA: TGTGCCAGCAGCCAAGGCCGCCCAGGCAACTATGGCTACACCTTC
CDR3 protein: CASSQGRPGNYGYTF
V gene: TRBV4-2
J gene: TRBJ1-2
D gene: .
clone size: .

CDR3 DNA: TGCAGCGTTAATCTAGGCTTTGAGCAGTTCTTC
CDR3 protein: CSVNLGFEQFF
V gene: TRBV29-1
J gene: TRBJ2-1
D gene: .
clone size: .

CDR3 DNA: TGTGCCAGCAGCGATCGGACAGGGAAAAGAGAGACCCAGTACTTC
CDR3 protein: CASSDRTGKRETQYF
V gene: TRBV11-2
J gene: TRBJ2-5
D gene: TRBD1
clone size: .

CDR3 DNA: TGTGCCAGCAGTTTCCCGGGAGTTCTAGTAAATGAGCAGTTCTTC
CDR3 protein: CASSFPGVLVNEQFF
V gene: TRBV27
J gene: TRBJ2-1
D gene: .
clone size: .

CDR3 DNA: TGTGCTAGTGGTTTGGTACGAACTAACACCGGGGAGCTGTTTTTT
CDR3 protein: CASGLVRTNTGELFF
V gene: TRBV12-5
J gene: TRBJ2-2
D gene: .
clone size: .

CDR3 DNA: TGTGCTAGTGGTTTGGGGACAGGGTCGAACGAAGAGACCCAGTACTTC
CDR3 protein: CASGLGTGSNEETQYF
V gene: TRBV12-5
J gene: TRBJ2-5
D gene: TRBD1
clone size: .

CDR3 DNA: TGTGCCAGCAGCTTAGCCTGGGGACTAGCGGGAGTCGAGCAGTTCTTC
CDR3 protein: CASSLAWGLAGVEQFF
V gene: TRBV11-2
J gene: TRBJ2-1
D gene: TRBD2
clone size: .

CDR3 DNA: TGTGCCAGCAACTCGGGTAGCGGGAGTTTCAACGAGCAGTACTTC
CDR3 protein: CASNSGSGSFNEQYF
V gene: TRBV2
J gene: TRBJ2-7
D gene: TRBD2
clone size: .

CDR3 DNA: TGTGCCAGCAGCGGGGGACAGAACTATGGCTACACCTTC
CDR3 protein: CASSGGQNYGYTF
V gene: TRBV5-4
J gene: TRBJ1-2
D gene: TRBD1
clone size: .

CDR3 DNA: TGTGCCAGTAGTATGGCAGGGGGCTATGAAAAACTGTTTTTT
CDR3 protein: CASSMAGGYEKLFF
V gene: TRBV19
J gene: TRBJ1-4
D gene: TRBD1
clone size: once

CDR3 DNA: TGTGCCAGCAGTTACGGCGGGGCGGACCTCTACGAGCAGTACTTC
CDR3 protein: CASSYGGADLYEQYF
V gene: TRBV6-5
J gene: TRBJ2-7
D gene: .
clone size: .

CDR3 DNA: TGTGCCAGCAGCAGGGGACAGGGGGCTTACAATGAGCAGTTCTTC
CDR3 protein: CASSRGQGAYNEQFF
V gene: TRBV6-5
J gene: TRBJ2-1
D gene: TRBD1
clone size: .

CDR3 DNA: TGTGCCAGCGAGGGCAGGAGCTCCTACGAGCAGTACTTC
CDR3 protein: CASEGRSSYEQYF
V gene: TRBV2
J gene: TRBJ2-7
D gene: .
clone size: .

CDR3 DNA: TGTGCCATCAGTGACGGGGGTGCTGAAGCTTTCTTT
CDR3 protein: CAISDGGAEAFF
V gene: TRBV10-3
J gene: TRBJ1-1
D gene: .
clone size: .

CDR3 DNA: TGTGCCAGCAGCAGGCCGGGACAGTTGAACACTGAAGCTTTCTTT
CDR3 protein: CASSRPGQLNTEAFF
V gene: TRBV28
J gene: TRBJ1-1
D gene: TRBD1
clone size: few

CDR3 DNA: TGTGCCAGCAGCTCCAGTACTAGCGGGAGGTACGAGCAGTACTTC
CDR3 protein: CASSSSTSGRYEQYF
V gene: TRBV7-8
J gene: TRBJ2-7
D gene: TRBD2
clone size: once

CDR3 DNA: TGTGCCAGCAGCCAAGGAGTTCACCCCCTCCACTTT
CDR3 protein: CASSQGVHPLHF
V gene: TRBV14
J gene: TRBJ1-6
D gene: .
clone size: .

CDR3 DNA: TGCAGCGTAAACAGGGGTGGGGTTGATGGCACCGGGGAGCTGTTTTTT
CDR3 protein: CSVNRGGVDGTGELFF
V gene: TRBV29-1
J gene: TRBJ2-2
D gene: TRBD1
clone size: few

CDR3 DNA: TGTGCCAGCTCACAAGGGACAGCGTGGGAGACCCAGTACTTC
CDR3 protein: CASSQGTAWETQYF
V gene: TRBV18
J gene: TRBJ2-5
D gene: TRBD1
clone size: .

CDR3 DNA: TGTGCCAGTAGAAGGACTCCAGGAGAGACCCAGTACTTC
CDR3 protein: CASRRTPGETQYF
V gene: TRBV19
J gene: TRBJ2-5
D gene: .
clone size: .

CDR3 DNA: TGTGCCAGCAGCCAGAATGGAGGCAGGAATCAGCCCCAGCATTTT
CDR3 protein: CASSQNGGRNQPQHF
V gene: TRBV4-2
J gene: TRBJ1-5
D gene: .
clone size: .

CDR3 DNA: TGTGCCAGCCTCGGGGGCAGGGGGATAGGAGAGACCCAGTACTTC
CDR3 protein: CASLGGRGIGETQYF
V gene: TRBV2
J gene: TRBJ2-5
D gene: .
clone size: .

CDR3 DNA: TGTGCCAGCAGCGCAGACAGCCAGGGGAAACTGTTTTTT
CDR3 protein: CASSADSQGKLFF
V gene: TRBV4-2
J gene: TRBJ1-4
D gene: .
clone size: .

CDR3 DNA: TGTGCCAGCAGCCCTGCTCGGGGCAATGAGCAGTTCTTC
CDR3 protein: CASSPARGNEQFF
V gene: TRBV5-4
J gene: TRBJ2-1
D gene: .
clone size: .

CDR3 DNA: TGTGCCAGCTCACCGAGCGGGACTTTCCGCTCTGGAAACACCATATATTTT
CDR3 protein: CASSPSGTFRSGNTIYF
V gene: TRBV18
J gene: TRBJ1-3
D gene: .
clone size: .

CDR3 DNA: TGCGCCAGCAGCCAAGAGAGGGTGTTGGGCTACACCTTC
CDR3 protein: CASSQERVLGYTF
V gene: TRBV4-1
J gene: TRBJ1-2
D gene: .
clone size: once

CDR3 DNA: TGCGCCAGCAGCCAAGATGAGGGGGCAGGCCTCGCGGGGGGCTACACCTTC
CDR3 protein: CASSQDEGAGLAGGYTF
V gene: TRBV4-1
J gene: TRBJ1-2
D gene: TRBD1
clone size: .

CDR3 DNA: TGTGCCAGCAGCGTAGTATCGAGGGTGCTGTTCTTC
CDR3 protein: CASSVVSRVLFF
V gene: TRBV9
J gene: TRBJ2-1
D gene: .
clone size: .

CDR3 DNA: TGTGCCAGCAGTTTTACGGGGGGGGATACGCAGTATTTT
CDR3 protein: CASSFTGGDTQYF
V gene: TRBV27
J gene: TRBJ2-3
D gene: TRBD2
clone size: .

CDR3 DNA: TGTGCCAGCAGCTATTCGCCTTCAGGGGGCGCCTTCCATGAGCAGTTCTTC
CDR3 protein: CASSYSPSGGAFHEQFF
V gene: TRBV11-2
J gene: TRBJ2-1
D gene: TRBD1
clone size: .

CDR3 DNA: TGTGCCACTCAGGGGAACACCGGGGAGCTGTTTTTT
CDR3 protein: CATQGNTGELFF
V gene: TRBV15
J gene: TRBJ2-2
D gene: .
clone size: .

CDR3 DNA: TGTGCCAGCAGTACAAGGACAGGTATGAACACTGAAGCTTTCTTT
CDR3 protein: CASSTRTGMNTEAFF
V gene: TRBV28
J gene: TRBJ1-1
D gene: TRBD1
clone size: once

CDR3 DNA: TGTGCCAGCAGCCCGCGTGGAGGTCACCAAGAGAAAAAACTGTTTTTT
CDR3 protein: CASSPRGGHQEKKLFF
V gene: TRBV7-9
J gene: TRBJ1-4
D gene: .
clone size: .

CDR3 DNA: TGTGCCAGCAGCCCAACAGGGGTCAACGAGCAGTACTTC
CDR3 protein: CASSPTGVNEQYF
V gene: TRBV5-4
J gene: TRBJ2-7
D gene: TRBD1
clone size: .

CDR3 DNA: TGTTCCAGCAGCTTTAGGTGGGCAGGGGCGAAGACTGAAGCTTTCTTT
CDR3 protein: CSSSFRWAGAKTEAFF
V gene: TRBV7-9
J gene: TRBJ1-1
D gene: .
clone size: .

CDR3 DNA: TGTGCCAGCAGCCCTGACATTGGAAACACCATATATTTT
CDR3 protein: CASSPDIGNTIYF
V gene: TRBV11-2
J gene: TRBJ1-3
D gene: .
clone size: .

CDR3 DNA: TGTGCCAGCACCCTAGCGGGGGGGAATGAGCAGTTCTTC
CDR3 protein: CASTLAGGNEQFF
V gene: TRBV2
J gene: TRBJ2-1
D gene: TRBD2
clone size: .

CDR3 DNA: TGTGCCAGCAGTCATCCAAGGACAGGGAGTTCACCCCTCCACTTT
CDR3 protein: CASSHPRTGSSPLHF
V gene: TRBV6-6
J gene: TRBJ1-6
D gene: TRBD1
clone size: .

CDR3 DNA: TGTGCCAGCAGCCTGGGACAGAACTACGAGCAGTACTTC
CDR3 protein: CASSLGQNYEQYF
V gene: TRBV7-9
J gene: TRBJ2-7
D gene: TRBD1
clone size: once